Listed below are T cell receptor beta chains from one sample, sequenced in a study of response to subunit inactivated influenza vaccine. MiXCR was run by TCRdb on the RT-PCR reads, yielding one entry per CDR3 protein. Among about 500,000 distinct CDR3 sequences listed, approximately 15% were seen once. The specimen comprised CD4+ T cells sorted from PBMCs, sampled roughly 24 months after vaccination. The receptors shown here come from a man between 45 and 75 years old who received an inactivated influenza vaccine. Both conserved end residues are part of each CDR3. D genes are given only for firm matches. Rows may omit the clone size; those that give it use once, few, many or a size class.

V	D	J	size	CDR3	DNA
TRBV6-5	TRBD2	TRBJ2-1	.	CASSSPTSGYNEQFF	TGTGCCAGCAGTTCACCGACTAGCGGTTACAATGAGCAGTTCTTC
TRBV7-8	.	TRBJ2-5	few	CASSPQDPKETQYF	TGTGCCAGCAGCCCACAAGATCCCAAAGAGACCCAGTACTTC
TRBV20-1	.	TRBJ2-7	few	CSARRADSYEQYF	TGCAGTGCTAGACGGGCAGATTCCTACGAGCAGTACTTC
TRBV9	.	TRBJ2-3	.	CASSVGSGQYTQYF	TGTGCCAGCAGCGTAGGATCGGGGCAGTATACGCAGTATTTT
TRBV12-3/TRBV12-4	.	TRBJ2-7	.	CATRAGQGTYEQYF	TGTGCCACCAGGGCCGGGCAGGGCACCTACGAGCAGTACTTC
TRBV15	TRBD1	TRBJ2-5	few	CATSRDLGQFQETQYF	TGTGCCACCAGCAGAGATTTGGGACAGTTCCAAGAGACCCAGTACTTC
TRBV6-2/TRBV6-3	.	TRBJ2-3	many	CASTRNAGDTQYF	TGTGCCAGCACCCGGAATGCTGGGGATACGCAGTATTTT
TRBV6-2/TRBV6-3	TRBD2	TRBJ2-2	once	CASSRTGTSGSQTNTGELFF	TGTGCCAGCAGCCGGACCGGGACTAGCGGGAGTCAGACGAACACCGGGGAGCTGTTTTTT
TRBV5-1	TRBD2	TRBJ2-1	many	CASSAQIGGARNEQFF	TGCGCCAGCAGCGCCCAGATCGGGGGGGCACGAAATGAGCAGTTCTTC
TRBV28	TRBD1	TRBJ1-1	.	CASSRPGQGARNTEAFF	TGTGCCAGCAGCCGTCCGGGACAGGGGGCCAGGAACACTGAAGCTTTCTTT
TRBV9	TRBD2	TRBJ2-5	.	CASSPRLAGARETQYF	TGTGCCAGCAGCCCGAGACTAGCGGGGGCCCGGGAGACCCAGTACTTC
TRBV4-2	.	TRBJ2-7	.	CASSQRGSPPIYEQYF	TGTGCCAGCAGCCAAAGAGGAAGCCCACCGATTTACGAGCAGTACTTC
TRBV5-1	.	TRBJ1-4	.	CASSLAQGRREKLFF	TGCGCCAGCAGCTTGGCCCAGGGGAGGCGTGAAAAACTGTTTTTT
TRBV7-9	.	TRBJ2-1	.	CASSLERQSYNEQFF	TGTGCCAGCAGCTTAGAACGACAGTCCTACAATGAGCAGTTCTTC
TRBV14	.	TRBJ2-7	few	CASSQELAYEQYF	TGTGCCAGCAGCCAAGAACTAGCCTACGAGCAGTACTTC
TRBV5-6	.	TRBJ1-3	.	CASSLPRSASSGNTIYF	TGTGCCAGCAGCTTACCCCGGTCAGCGAGTTCTGGAAACACCATATATTTT
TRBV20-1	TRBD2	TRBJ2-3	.	CSATLAGSTDTQYF	TGCAGTGCCACCCTAGCGGGGAGCACAGATACGCAGTATTTT
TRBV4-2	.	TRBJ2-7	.	CASSHTGRKDEQYF	TGTGCCAGCAGCCACACAGGGCGCAAGGACGAGCAGTACTTC
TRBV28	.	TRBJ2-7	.	CASNPLAKGYEQYF	TGTGCCAGCAACCCCCTAGCGAAGGGCTACGAGCAGTACTTC
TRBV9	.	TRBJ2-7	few	CASSVRSDGDEQYF	TGTGCCAGCAGCGTAAGGTCAGATGGTGACGAGCAGTACTTC
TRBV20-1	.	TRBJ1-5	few	CSARYGNSNQPQHF	TGCAGTGCTAGATACGGGAATAGCAATCAGCCCCAGCATTTT
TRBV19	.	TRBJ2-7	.	CASSMWVGASYEQYF	TGTGCCAGTAGTATGTGGGTAGGGGCCTCCTACGAGCAGTACTTC
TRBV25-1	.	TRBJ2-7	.	CASSDYRFYEQYF	TGTGCCAGCAGTGATTATCGATTCTACGAGCAGTACTTC
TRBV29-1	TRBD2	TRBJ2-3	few	CSVGRGTTTDTQYF	TGCAGCGTTGGGAGAGGGACTACCACAGATACGCAGTATTTT
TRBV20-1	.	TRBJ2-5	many	CSAPGPLRGPRETQYF	TGCAGTGCTCCCGGGCCGCTCAGGGGACCTCGGGAGACCCAGTACTTC
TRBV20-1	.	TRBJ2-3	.	CSARTPSADTQYF	TGCAGTGCTAGAACCCCATCGGCAGATACGCAGTATTTT